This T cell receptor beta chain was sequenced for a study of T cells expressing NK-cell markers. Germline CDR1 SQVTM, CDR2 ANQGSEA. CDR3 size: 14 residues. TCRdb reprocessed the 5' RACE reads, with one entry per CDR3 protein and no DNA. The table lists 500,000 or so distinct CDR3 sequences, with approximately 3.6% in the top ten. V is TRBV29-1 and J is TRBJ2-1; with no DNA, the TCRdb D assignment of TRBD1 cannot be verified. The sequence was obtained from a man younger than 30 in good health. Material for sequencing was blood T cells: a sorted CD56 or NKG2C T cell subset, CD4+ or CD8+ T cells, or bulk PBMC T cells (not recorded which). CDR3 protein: CSVRDMRGQNEQFF.